The source of this T cell receptor (beta chain) is a study of tumor-infiltrating lymphocytes in primary liver carcinoma. Overall study context: The patients comprised men and women between the ages of 30 and 69 years. Whole-study results and caveats: Blood had a significantly lower top-250-clone fraction than tumors did (p = 0.039). Whereas tumor region pairs overlapped more, tumor-adjacent and tumor-blood pairs overlapped less.

Comments on this clonotype: The antigen remains unidentified.

A constant-region primer primed TCR beta cDNA synthesis from about 490 ng of total RNA. Library construction for TCR beta comprised three nested multiplex PCR rounds performed with slightly modified ARM-PCR. For roughly 10 cycles apiece, the opening two PCR rounds ran with TRBV1-TRBV30 forward primers and a C-beta reverse primer. MiXCR, applied by TCRdb to the multiplex PCR reads, yields one record per CDR3 protein. Among about 84,000 distinct CDR3 sequences, 65% to 80% were seen once, and the ten largest hold 15% to 20%. Co-extracted RNA and DNA came from about 20-30 mg of unsorted bulk tissue. Researchers took samples from five separate regions of each tumor. Germline values: CDR1 MDHEN, CDR2 SYDVKM. The V end was cut by 8 bases, the J end by 9 bases, with 19 bases between. The CDR3 extends over 14 amino acids.

Input material: liver tumor tissue from sampling region 1. As for subset: tumor region T1, superior pole. The rearrangement uses TRBV28 and TRBJ2-2; D is perhaps TRBD2 (7 bases). This TCR was recovered from a middle-aged man with primary liver carcinoma and hepatitis B virus infection. The CDR3 region is CASLGGQRARELFF. The CDR3 DNA reads as TGTGCCAGCCTCGGGGGGCAGAGAGCCAGGGAGCTGTTTTTT.